This T cell receptor beta chain is from a study of blood T cell repertoires in COVID-19. Study in general: PBMCs, B-cell-depleted T cells, or T cells provided the cDNA or gDNA that made up the material.

The V gene end was trimmed by 8 bases and the J gene end by 5 bases; junction bases not matched to a gene: 5. The CDR3 contains 13 residues. CDR1 and CDR2 from the germline V gene are SGHTA and FQGNSA. Participants, 18 to 89 years old, spanned approximately 26 US areas. Cohorts were determined from participant-reported clinical history. Each recovered donor of Cohort 3 presented with two negative PCRs, clearance, or symptom resolution. Some clones are missing from TCRdb's copy, which holds only in-frame ones; the method was immunoSEQ multiplex PCR. The sample records some 200,000 clones, roughly nine tenths being singletons.

The sequence derives from a woman aged 25 to 39 who had recovered from COVID-19. The rearrangement uses TRBV7-2 and TRBJ2-7; TRBD1 agrees at 11 bases. The sample comprised PBMCs or T cells enriched from blood (not recorded which). The CDR3: CASGQGAGHEQYF. CDR3 coding DNA: TGTGCCAGCGGACAGGGGGCCGGCCACGAGCAGTACTTC.